This T cell receptor beta chain came from a study of T-cell reconstitution after alpha-beta-depleted transplantation in children. Study results and limitations: Hyperexpanded clones declined; after one year, newly produced T cells mostly supplied diversity.

Molecular barcoding with unique molecular identifiers was used for the TCRbeta library. TCRdb re-analysed the PCR reads in MiXCR, keeping a single row per CDR3 protein. This table holds roughly 220,000 distinct CDR3 sequences, approximately 8.4% found once. This clonotype was found a few times. Its target is unknown. The sample was PBMCs, mostly from graft donor cells, taken 360 days after TCRalphabeta/CD19-depleted stem cell transplant. The clonotype comes from a male patient between 2 and 9 years old who had a stem cell transplant for acute myeloid leukemia, so the T cells may come from the graft donor.

The CDR3 DNA is TGTGCCAGCAGCTTGGGGCCCGGACTTACCACATCCCGGCGCTATCAAGAGACCCAGTACTTC. The encoded protein is CASSLGPGLTTSRRYQETQYF. V and J are TRBV5-6 and TRBJ2-5, with D perhaps matching TRBD2 (5 bases). CDR1 and CDR2 from the germline V gene are SGHDT and YYEEEE. This CDR3 is built from 21 residues. Trimming took off 0 bases at V and 2 bases at J, with 29 bases between the two ends.